The clone carrying this T cell receptor (beta chain) was observed a handful of times. Its specificity is unknown. Per the germline V gene, CDR1 is MNHEY and CDR2 is SMNVEV (reference sequence). There are 16 residues in the CDR3. The V and J ends lost 2 bases and 6 bases, in that order; junction bases with no gene match: 9. Repertoires were generated with immunoSEQ multiplex PCR, while TCRdb's copy carries only in-frame clones and drops some. The sample has 250,000 or so clones; roughly 70% are singletons. This record belongs to a study of cytotoxic CD8 clonotypes in ibrutinib-treated CLL. Looking at the study overall: In all, roughly 11 patients were relapsed/refractory, about 15 were treatment-naive and 17 to 18 were IGHV unmutated.

Findings of the study overall: Public clonotypes were seen rarely and were contracted or stable on treatment. Baseline-level clonality went beyond age-matched healthy donors and moved in step with circulating CD8+ T-cell counts. Upon ibrutinib response clonality rose, and upon progression it fell back toward baseline.

The source was PBMCs, collected after 24 months of ibrutinib treatment. This chain connects TRBV27 to TRBJ1-5; 8 bases match TRBD1. The TCR sequence derives from a human donor with chronic lymphocytic leukemia. Written as DNA, the CDR3 is TGTGCCAGCAGTTTAGGGGTCCAGGGGGCTCTTCAGCCCCAGCATTTT. This sequence encodes CASSLGVQGALQPQHF.